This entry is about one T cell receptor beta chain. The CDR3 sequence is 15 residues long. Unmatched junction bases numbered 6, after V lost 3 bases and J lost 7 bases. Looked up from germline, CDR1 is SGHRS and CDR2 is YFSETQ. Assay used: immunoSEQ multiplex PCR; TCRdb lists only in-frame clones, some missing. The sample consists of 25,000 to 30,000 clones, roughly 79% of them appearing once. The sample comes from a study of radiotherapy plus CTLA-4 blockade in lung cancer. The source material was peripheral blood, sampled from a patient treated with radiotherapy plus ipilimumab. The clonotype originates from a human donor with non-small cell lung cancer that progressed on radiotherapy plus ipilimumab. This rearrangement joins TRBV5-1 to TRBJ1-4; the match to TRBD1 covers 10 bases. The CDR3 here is CASSSRQGAFEKLFF. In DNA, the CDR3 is TGCGCCAGCAGCTCTCGACAGGGGGCGTTTGAAAAACTGTTTTTT. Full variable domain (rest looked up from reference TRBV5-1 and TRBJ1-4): KAGVTQTPRYLIKTRGQQVTLSCSPISGHRSVSWYQQTPGQGLQFLFEYFSETQRNKGNFPGRFSGRQFSNSRSEMNVSTLELGDSALYLCASSSRQGAFEKLFFGSGTQLSVL.